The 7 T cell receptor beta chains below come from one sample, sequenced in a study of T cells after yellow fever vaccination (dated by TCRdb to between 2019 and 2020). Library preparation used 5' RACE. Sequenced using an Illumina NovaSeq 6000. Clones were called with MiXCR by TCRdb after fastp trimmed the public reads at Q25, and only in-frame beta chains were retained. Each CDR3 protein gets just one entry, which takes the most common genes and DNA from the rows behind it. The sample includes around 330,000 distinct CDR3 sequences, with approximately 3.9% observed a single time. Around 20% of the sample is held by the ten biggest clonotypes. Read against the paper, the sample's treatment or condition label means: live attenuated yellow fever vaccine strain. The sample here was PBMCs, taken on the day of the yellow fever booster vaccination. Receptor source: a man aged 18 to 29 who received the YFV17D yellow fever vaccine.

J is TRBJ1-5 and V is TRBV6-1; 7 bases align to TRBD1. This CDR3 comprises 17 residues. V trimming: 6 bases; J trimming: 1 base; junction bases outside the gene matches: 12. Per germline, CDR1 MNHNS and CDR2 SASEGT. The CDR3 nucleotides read TGTGCCAGCAGGAGAGCCGGTGGGACAGAGAGCAATCAGCCCCAGCATTTT. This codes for CASRRAGGTESNQPQHF.

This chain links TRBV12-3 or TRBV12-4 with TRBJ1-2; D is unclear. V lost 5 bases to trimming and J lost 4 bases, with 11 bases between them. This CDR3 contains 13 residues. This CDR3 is CASSPPDGYGYTF. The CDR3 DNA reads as TGTGCCAGCAGTCCCCCGGACGGCTATGGCTACACCTTC.

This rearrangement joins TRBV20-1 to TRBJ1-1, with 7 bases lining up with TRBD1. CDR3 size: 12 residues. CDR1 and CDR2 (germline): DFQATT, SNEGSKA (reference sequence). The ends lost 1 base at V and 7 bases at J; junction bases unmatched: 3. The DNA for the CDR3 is TGCAGTGCTAGAGTACGGGACAGTGAAGCTTTCTTT. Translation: CSARVRDSEAFF.

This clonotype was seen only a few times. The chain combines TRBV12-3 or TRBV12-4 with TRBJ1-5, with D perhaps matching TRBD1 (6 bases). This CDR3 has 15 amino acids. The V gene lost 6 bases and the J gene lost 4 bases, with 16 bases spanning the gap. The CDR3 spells CASRSLGTPNQPQHF. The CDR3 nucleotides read TGTGCCAGCAGAAGTCTCGGGACACCGAATCAGCCCCAGCATTTT.

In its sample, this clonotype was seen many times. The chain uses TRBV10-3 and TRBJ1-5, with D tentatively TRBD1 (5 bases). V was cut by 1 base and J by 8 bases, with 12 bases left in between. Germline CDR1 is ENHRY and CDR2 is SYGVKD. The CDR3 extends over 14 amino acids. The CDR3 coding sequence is TGTGCCATCAGTGAGTTAGTTGGGGCAGAGCCCCAGCATTTT. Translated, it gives CAISELVGAEPQHF.

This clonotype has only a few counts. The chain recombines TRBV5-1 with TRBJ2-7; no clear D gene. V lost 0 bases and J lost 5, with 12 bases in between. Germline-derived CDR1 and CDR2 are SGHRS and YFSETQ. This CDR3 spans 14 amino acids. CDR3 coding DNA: TGCGCCAGCAGCTTGGGCCCTCGCGTGAACGAGCAGTACTTC. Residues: CASSLGPRVNEQYF.

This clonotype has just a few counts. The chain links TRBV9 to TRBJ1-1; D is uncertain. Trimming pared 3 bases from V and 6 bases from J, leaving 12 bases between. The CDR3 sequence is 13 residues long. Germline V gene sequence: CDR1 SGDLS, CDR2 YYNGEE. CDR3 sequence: CASSARAQPEAFF. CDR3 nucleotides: TGTGCCAGCAGCGCAAGGGCCCAGCCTGAAGCTTTCTTT.